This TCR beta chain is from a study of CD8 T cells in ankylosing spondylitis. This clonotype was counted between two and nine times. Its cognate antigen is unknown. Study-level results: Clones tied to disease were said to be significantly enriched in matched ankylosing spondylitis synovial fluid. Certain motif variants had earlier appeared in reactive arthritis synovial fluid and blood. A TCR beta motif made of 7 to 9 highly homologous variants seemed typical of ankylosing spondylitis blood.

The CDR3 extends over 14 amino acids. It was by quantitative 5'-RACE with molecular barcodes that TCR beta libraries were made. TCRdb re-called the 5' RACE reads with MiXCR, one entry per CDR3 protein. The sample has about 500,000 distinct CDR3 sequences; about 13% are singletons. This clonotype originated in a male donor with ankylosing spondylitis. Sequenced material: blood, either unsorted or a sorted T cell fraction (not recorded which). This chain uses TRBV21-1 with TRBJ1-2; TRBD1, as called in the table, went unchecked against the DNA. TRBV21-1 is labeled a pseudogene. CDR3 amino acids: CASSKSAGSHGYTF. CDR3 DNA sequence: TGTGCCAGCAGCAAATCGGCAGGGAGCCATGGCTACACCTTC.